This entry features one T cell receptor (beta chain) sequence. Its antigen is not known. This sample is drawn from a study of shared clonotypes between healthy human individuals. This CDR3 region has 13 residues. The V gene's germline CDR1 is SGHNT and CDR2 YYREEE (reference sequence). V lost 0 bases and J lost 6, with 9 bases in between. Some clones are missing from TCRdb's copy, which holds only in-frame ones; the method was immunoSEQ multiplex PCR. The sample has about 1.1 million clones; 60% to 85% are singletons. General study findings and limits: The study sampled only blood, and tissue repertoires likely differ.

The clonotype comes from a man aged 18 to 29 in good health. Some clones in this sample may be carry-over from other donors' samples. Sequencing was performed on memory CD4+ T cells from PBMCs. The subset is: CD45RA-negative fraction. This chain connects TRBV5-4 to TRBJ1-2, with a possible D match to TRBD1 (6 bases). The CDR3 region has the DNA TGTGCCAGCAGCTTGGCGTCAGGGGATGGCTACACCTTC. Protein: CASSLASGDGYTF.